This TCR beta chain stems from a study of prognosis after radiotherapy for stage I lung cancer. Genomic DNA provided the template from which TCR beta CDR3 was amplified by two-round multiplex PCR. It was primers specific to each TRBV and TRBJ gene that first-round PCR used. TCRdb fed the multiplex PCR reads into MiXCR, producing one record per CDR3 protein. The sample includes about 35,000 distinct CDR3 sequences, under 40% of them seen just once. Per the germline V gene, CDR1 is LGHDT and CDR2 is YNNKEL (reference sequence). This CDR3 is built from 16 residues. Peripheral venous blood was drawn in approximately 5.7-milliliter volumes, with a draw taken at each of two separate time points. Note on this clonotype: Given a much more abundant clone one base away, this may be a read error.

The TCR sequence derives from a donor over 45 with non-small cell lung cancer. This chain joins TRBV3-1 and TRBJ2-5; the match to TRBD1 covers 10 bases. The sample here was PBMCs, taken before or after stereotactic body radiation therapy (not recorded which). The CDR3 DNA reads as TGTGCCAGCAGAGGCCCGGGACAGGGGTTCCAAGAGACCAAGTACTTC. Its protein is CASRGPGQGFQETKYF.